The entry below gives a single TCR beta chain sequence along with its context. Its cognate antigen is unknown. Libraries were prepared by immunoSEQ multiplex PCR; TCRdb keeps only in-frame clonotypes and omits some of them. The table shows 60,000 to 70,000 clones, with 81% occurring only once. The V segment lost 2 bases and the J segment 2 bases; nucleotides outside the gene matches: 6. This CDR3 comprises 15 residues. Germline CDR1 and CDR2: MNHEY and SVGEGT. The sample originates from a study of vaccination effects on CD4 cells after COVID-19. Notes on the study in general: In the late period after vaccination, infection- and vaccine-induced clones contracted markedly.

Antigen-specific CD4+ T cells were first expanded with viral peptide pools by the ViraFEST assay and only then sequenced. Culturing for 9 to 10 days preceded CD4+ T cell isolation. The source is a human donor who received a COVID-19 vaccine. The sample consisted of CD4+ T cells from PBMCs cultured with HCoV-229E spike peptides, taken before COVID-19 vaccination. The V call is TRBV6-2 or TRBV6-3, the J call TRBJ2-7; 7 nucleotides align to TRBD2. The DNA of the CDR3 is TGTGCCAGCAGTTACGACGGGGGGAAAGCCTACGAGCAGTACGTC. Its translation: CASSYDGGKAYEQYV.